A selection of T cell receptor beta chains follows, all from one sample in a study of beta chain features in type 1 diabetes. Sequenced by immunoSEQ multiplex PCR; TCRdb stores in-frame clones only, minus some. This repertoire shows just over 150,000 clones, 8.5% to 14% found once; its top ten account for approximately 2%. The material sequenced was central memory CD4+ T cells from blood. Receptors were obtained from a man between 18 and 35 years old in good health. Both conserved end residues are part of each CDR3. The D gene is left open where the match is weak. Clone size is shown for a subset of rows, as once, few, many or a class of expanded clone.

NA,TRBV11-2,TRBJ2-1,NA,TGTGCCAGCATTGGGCTAGCGCAATACAATGAGCAGTTCTTC,CASIGLAQYNEQFF
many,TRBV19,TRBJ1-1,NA,TGTGCCAGTAGTAGTGCCGGGTGGGGCGGCACTGAAGCTTTCTTT,CASSSAGWGGTEAFF
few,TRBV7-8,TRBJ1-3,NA,TGTGCCAGCAGCTTACTCGGACACAGCTCTGGAAACACCATATATTTT,CASSLLGHSSGNTIYF
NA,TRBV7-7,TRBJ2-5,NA,TGTGCTAGCAGCTTATACAGGGAGGGGACCCAGTACTTC,CASSLYREGTQYF
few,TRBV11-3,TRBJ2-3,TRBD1,TGTGCCAGCAGCTTAGGAGGACAGGGTGCAAATACGCAGTATTTT,CASSLGGQGANTQYF
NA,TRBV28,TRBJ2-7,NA,TGTGCCAGCAACCTTGTAGGGGGACCCTACGAGCAGTACTTC,CASNLVGGPYEQYF
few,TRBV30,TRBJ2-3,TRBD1,TGTGCCTGGAGTGGGGGGACAGGGCCAGATACGCAGTATTTT,CAWSGGTGPDTQYF
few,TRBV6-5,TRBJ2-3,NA,TGTGCCAGCAGTTACCTCGGACTGACTAGCACAGATACGCAGTATTTT,CASSYLGLTSTDTQYF
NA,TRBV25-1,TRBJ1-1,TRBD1,TGTGCCAGCAGTGGAACAACAGGGGGCTGGGTGGGCACTGAAGCTTTCTTT,CASSGTTGGWVGTEAFF
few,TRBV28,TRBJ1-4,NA,TGTGCCAGCAGTTTGGCCCAGGGGCAGGGTGAAAAACTGTTTTTT,CASSLAQGQGEKLFF
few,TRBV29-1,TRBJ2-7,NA,TGCAGCGCGAGGGGGGAAAAGGGAGAGCAGTACTTC,CSARGEKGEQYF
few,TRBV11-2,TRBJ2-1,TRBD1,TGTGCCAGCAGCTTAGCCCCGGGACAGGGGGCCAATGAGCAGTTCTTC,CASSLAPGQGANEQFF
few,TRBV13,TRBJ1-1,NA,TGTGCCAGCAGCACCAGGGAGGAATCCACTGAAGCTTTCTTT,CASSTREESTEAFF
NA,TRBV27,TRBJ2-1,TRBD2,TGTGCCAGCAGTTTTGGGCTAGCGGTTTACAATGAGCAGTTCTTC,CASSFGLAVYNEQFF
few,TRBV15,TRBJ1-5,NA,TGTGCCACCAGCCGCGGGGGGCAGGGAAAGAATAGCAATCAGCCCCAGCATTTT,CATSRGGQGKNSNQPQHF
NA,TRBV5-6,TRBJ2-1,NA,TGTGCCAGCAGCCTGGTGGGTGCGCACAATGAGCAGTTCTTC,CASSLVGAHNEQFF
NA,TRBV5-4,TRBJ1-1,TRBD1,TGTGCCAGCAGCACTCCGGAGGGGGCCGAAGCTTTCTTT,CASSTPEGAEAFF
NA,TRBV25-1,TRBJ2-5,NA,TGTGCCAGCAGTAACATGGAGGCCCAGTACTTC,CASSNMEAQYF
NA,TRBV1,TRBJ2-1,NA,NA,CTSSQDVAGGINEQFF
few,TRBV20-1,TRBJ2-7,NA,TGCAGTGCTAAATATTCCTACGAGCAGTACTTC,CSAKYSYEQYF